This TCR beta chain originates from a study of beta chain features in type 1 diabetes. Expressed TCRB transcripts were sequenced because the isolated RNA had all been reverse transcribed beforehand. Sequenced by immunoSEQ multiplex PCR; TCRdb stores in-frame clones only, minus some. Here the sample spans under 400,000 clones, around 15% being singletons. The V gene's germline CDR1 is LNHDA and CDR2 SQIVND (reference sequence). The CDR3 loop spans 15 amino acids. The J segment lost 1 base and the V segment lost 6 bases, leaving 5 bases of the junction unmatched. Specimen: central memory CD4+ T cells from blood. This sequence joins TRBV19 and TRBJ2-5, with 10 bases lining up with TRBD2. The source is a man younger than 45 in good health. The CDR3 DNA reads TGTGCCAGTAGGAAGAGCGGGGGGGCCCAAGAGACCCAGTACTTC. Protein product: CASRKSGGAQETQYF.